These T cell receptor beta chains were read from a single sample in a study of cytomegalovirus exposure and HLA in healthy donors. Some clones are missing from TCRdb's copy, which holds only in-frame ones; the method was immunoSEQ multiplex PCR. This table holds roughly 120,000 clones, approximately 80% found once. The sequenced sample consisted of PBMCs. These receptors were obtained from a man aged 35-49 years in good health and CMV-seronegative. The CDR3 runs from the conserved cysteine through the conserved F or W. Each record gives: CDR3 DNA, CDR3 protein, D gene, clone size, V gene, J gene, CDR3 length. A D gene is named only where the DNA matches it firmly. The listing skips clone size in some rows; elsewhere it reads once, few, many or a size class.

TGTGCCAGCAGTTCGGGACAGGTCTTAAACACTGAAGCTTTCTTT	CASSSGQVLNTEAFF	TRBD1	.	TRBV6-5	TRBJ1-1	15
TGTGCCAGCAGCCCCCAGGGGGCCGGTATAGCTTTCTTT	CASSPQGAGIAFF	TRBD1	few	TRBV11-3	TRBJ1-1	13
TGCGCCAGCCCCGGGAGGGAAAATTCACCCCTCCACTTT	CASPGRENSPLHF	.	few	TRBV5-1	TRBJ1-6	13
TGCGCCAGCAGCCCCTCGGGGGCTGAAGCTTTCTTT	CASSPSGAEAFF	.	.	TRBV5-1	TRBJ1-1	12
TGTGCCAGCAGTGAGGGGACTTACGAGCAGTACTTC	CASSEGTYEQYF	.	.	TRBV6-5	TRBJ2-7	12
TGTGCCAGCAGCAAAGTGGGGGGTCAGGGGGAAATTTCTTCTGGAAACACCATATATTTT	CASSKVGGQGEISSGNTIYF	.	.	TRBV21-1	TRBJ1-3	20
TGTGCCAGCAGCTTAGATAGAGGTTCGGGGTCCAATGAGCAGTTCTTC	CASSLDRGSGSNEQFF	.	.	TRBV11-2	TRBJ2-1	16
TGTGCCAGTAGCCCGGACAGGGGCCAAGAGACCCAGTACTTC	CASSPDRGQETQYF	TRBD1	.	TRBV19	TRBJ2-5	14
TGTGCCAGCAGTTTAACGGGACTAGCTAGCTACGAGCAGTACTTC	CASSLTGLASYEQYF	TRBD2	.	TRBV27	TRBJ2-7	15
TGTGCCAGCAAGATGGGTGGGGGGATCAAAAACATTCAGTACTTC	CASKMGGGIKNIQYF	.	.	TRBV27	TRBJ2-4	15
TGTGCCAGCAGCCGGGGGGGGACGAGTTATGGCTACACCTTC	CASSRGGTSYGYTF	.	once	TRBV9	TRBJ1-2	14
TGTGCCAGCAGAGAGACTAGCGGGGGCACAGATACGCAGTATTTT	CASRETSGGTDTQYF	TRBD2	.	TRBV2	TRBJ2-3	15
TGCGCCAGCAGCCCGGGAGAAGATACGCAGTATTTT	CASSPGEDTQYF	.	.	TRBV5-1	TRBJ2-3	12
TGCGCCAGCAGCTTGGGACAGGGCAGGGGCGAGCAGTACTTC	CASSLGQGRGEQYF	TRBD1	.	TRBV5-1	TRBJ2-7	14
TGTGCCAGCAGCGCCAACTCACAGGGATACTATGGCTACACCTTC	CASSANSQGYYGYTF	.	.	TRBV9	TRBJ1-2	15
TGTGCCAGCTGCGTCTTACCCCAAGAGACCCAGTACTTC	CASCVLPQETQYF	.	.	TRBV7-2	TRBJ2-5	13
TGTGCCAGCAGCGTAGGAACAGACCCTACCTCGAACACTGAAGCTTTCTTT	CASSVGTDPTSNTEAFF	.	.	TRBV9	TRBJ1-1	17
TGCGCCAGCAGCCAAGTAGGGGGGGGGACCTACGAGCAGTACTTC	CASSQVGGGTYEQYF	.	.	TRBV4-1	TRBJ2-7	15
TGTTCCAGCAGCTTAGCCTCAGGGGGCTCGCGTCAGCCCCAGCATTTT	CSSSLASGGSRQPQHF	TRBD1	.	TRBV7-9	TRBJ1-5	16
TGTGCCAGCAGTTATGTGGTCGGTGGCTCCTACGAGCAGTACTTC	CASSYVVGGSYEQYF	.	.	TRBV6-5	TRBJ2-7	15
TGCGCCAGCAGCTTGGCCTTTCAGGGAACAAACTACGAGCAGTACTTC	CASSLAFQGTNYEQYF	.	.	TRBV5-1	TRBJ2-7	16
TGCGCCAGCAGCTTGGGGAGCACCGGGGAGCTGTTTTTT	CASSLGSTGELFF	.	.	TRBV5-1	TRBJ2-2	13
TGTGCCAGCTCACAACTACAGGGAGAGGATCAGCCCCAGCATTTT	CASSQLQGEDQPQHF	.	.	TRBV18	TRBJ1-5	15
TGCGCCACACACCGGGACAGGGAGACTGACACTGAAGCTTTCTTT	CATHRDRETDTEAFF	TRBD1	.	TRBV10-2	TRBJ1-1	15
TGTGCCAGCAGCTTAGGGGAGGGGAGCACTGAAGCTTTCTTT	CASSLGEGSTEAFF	.	once	TRBV7-9	TRBJ1-1	14
TGTGCCACCAGCAGAGAGACGGGGTATTCACCCCTCCACTTT	CATSRETGYSPLHF	.	.	TRBV15	TRBJ1-6	14
TGTGCCAGCAGCTTGGCAGGGGCCGATGGCTACACCTTC	CASSLAGADGYTF	.	.	TRBV5-6	TRBJ1-2	13
TGTGCCAGCAGCTTACGACAGACGAGTGGAAACATTCAGTACTTC	CASSLRQTSGNIQYF	.	.	TRBV13	TRBJ2-4	15
TGTGCCAGCAGCGCGTACACTGAAGCTTTCTTT	CASSAYTEAFF	.	.	TRBV9	TRBJ1-1	11
TGTGCCAGCAGCCCCCTCGTGGGACTAGCGGCCTACGAGCAGTACTTC	CASSPLVGLAAYEQYF	TRBD2	.	TRBV14	TRBJ2-7	16
TGTGCCAGCAGCTTAGTCGAGGGTACCTACGAGCAGTACTTC	CASSLVEGTYEQYF	.	.	TRBV7-2	TRBJ2-7	14
TGTGCCAGCTCAGGGCTCCGGACCTACGAGCAGTACTTC	CASSGLRTYEQYF	.	.	TRBV2	TRBJ2-7	13
TGCGCCAGCAGCCCATCCATTGGGACAGTCACAGATACGCAGTATTTT	CASSPSIGTVTDTQYF	TRBD1	.	TRBV4-3	TRBJ2-3	16
TGTGCCAGCAGCTTTGTAGCGGGGGCCACACAAGAGACCCAGTACTTC	CASSFVAGATQETQYF	TRBD2	.	TRBV5-5	TRBJ2-5	16
TGTGCCAGCAGCTTAGGTCGCCCGGCGGCTGGAAACACCATATATTTT	CASSLGRPAAGNTIYF	.	.	TRBV7-6	TRBJ1-3	16
TGTGCCAGCACCGTCGGACTTCTGAACACTGAAGCTTTCTTT	CASTVGLLNTEAFF	.	few	TRBV6-6	TRBJ1-1	14
TGTGCCAGCAGCTCTCCGGAGGGTTGGAATGAGCAGTTCTTC	CASSSPEGWNEQFF	.	.	TRBV14	TRBJ2-1	14
TGTTCCAGCAGCGGGGACAGTAGGGTAAATCAGCCCCAGCATTTT	CSSSGDSRVNQPQHF	TRBD1	.	TRBV7-9	TRBJ1-5	15
TGTGCCAGCTCACCAACCGGGACAGGGATTCAAGCCCTCCACTTT	CASSPTGTGIQALHF	TRBD1	.	TRBV18	TRBJ1-6	15
TGTGCCAGTAGTATAAGCAGGGTCAATCAGCCCCAGCATTTT	CASSISRVNQPQHF	.	.	TRBV19	TRBJ1-5	14
TGTGCCAGCAGTCTAGCCGGGACAGGATTCTACGAGCAGTACTTC	CASSLAGTGFYEQYF	TRBD1	.	TRBV11-1	TRBJ2-7	15
TGTGCCAGCAGTAGTTATCGGGGGGCGAATGAGCAGTTCTTC	CASSSYRGANEQFF	.	few	TRBV27	TRBJ2-1	14
TGTGCCAGCAGTCCTAAGGACACCACTTATGGCTACACCTTC	CASSPKDTTYGYTF	.	.	TRBV27	TRBJ1-2	14
TGTGCCAGCAACGTCGGACAGTCTAGCACAGATACGCAGTATTTT	CASNVGQSSTDTQYF	.	once	TRBV5-4	TRBJ2-3	15
TGTGCCAGCACCCAGGGGAGAAATCAGCCCCAGCATTTT	CASTQGRNQPQHF	.	once	TRBV28	TRBJ1-5	13
TGTGCCAGCTCAACAACAGGGTGGCAGACCCAGTACTTC	CASSTTGWQTQYF	.	once	TRBV18	TRBJ2-5	13
TGTGCCAGTAGTATCGGTCGCGGGCTTAGCACAGATACGCAGTATTTT	CASSIGRGLSTDTQYF	.	.	TRBV19	TRBJ2-3	16
TGTGCCAGCAGCGTACGGGACACTGAAGCTTTCTTT	CASSVRDTEAFF	.	.	TRBV7-9	TRBJ1-1	12
TGTGCCAGCAGCGTCCGGGACACCCTAAATGAAAAACTGTTTTTT	CASSVRDTLNEKLFF	.	.	TRBV9	TRBJ1-4	15
TGTGCCAGCAGCTTATGGGGGGGGGAGGGGGCCTACGAGCAGTACTTC	CASSLWGGEGAYEQYF	.	.	TRBV5-6	TRBJ2-7	16
TGTGCCAGCAGCTACCCACAGGGGGCTTACGAGCAGTACTTC	CASSYPQGAYEQYF	TRBD1	.	TRBV7-2	TRBJ2-7	14